These 15 T cell receptor beta chains were all obtained from the same sample, sequenced in a study of shared clonotypes between healthy human individuals. Profiling relied on immunoSEQ multiplex PCR, and the TCRdb table lists in-frame clones only, not all of them. The sample lists about 1.5 million clones; over 95% were seen once. Material: naive CD4+ T cells sorted from blood. Subset reported: CD45RA+ positively selected. The source of these receptors is a man in his thirties or forties in good health.

J is TRBJ2-5 and V is TRBV18; tentative D call: TRBD2 (6 bases). This CDR3 comprises 15 residues. Germline CDR1 is KGHSH and CDR2 is LQKENI. V lost 5 bases and J lost 5, with 18 bases in between. The CDR3 DNA reads TGTGCCAGCTCAATTATAGCGGAGACGATGGAGACCCAGTACTTC. Its protein is CASSIIAETMETQYF. The variable domain in full, with the rest retrieved from reference TRBV18 and TRBJ2-5, is NAGVMQNPRHLVRRRGQEARLRCSPMKGHSHVYWYRQLPEEGLKFMVYLQKENIIDESGMPKERFSAEFPKEGPSILRIQQVVRGDSAAYFCASSIIAETMETQYFGPGTRLLVL.

The V call is TRBV12-5, the J call TRBJ2-1; D is possibly TRBD1 or TRBD2 (5 bases each). The CDR3 loop spans 16 amino acids. Germline V lookup: CDR1 LGHNT, CDR2 FRNRAP. Trimming shortened V by 5 bases and J by 4 bases, and 18 bases separated the two germline ends. This chain's CDR3 is CASGPKPGTEYNEQFF. CDR3 in DNA: TGTGCTAGTGGTCCCAAGCCGGGGACCGAGTACAATGAGCAGTTCTTC.

The chain's CDR3 is CASSLDAGGSTEAFF. The CDR3 region has the DNA TGCGCCAGCAGCTTGGATGCAGGGGGATCTACTGAAGCTTTCTTT. The chain carries TRBV5-1 and TRBJ1-1; 7 bases fit TRBD1. Germline V gene sequence: CDR1 SGHRS, CDR2 YFSETQ. V lost 0 bases to trimming and J lost 5 bases; unmatched junction nucleotides: 7. The CDR3 length is 15 residues.

About this clone: The same CDR3 also results from other DNA sequences found in this sample. The V and J genes are TRBV6-5 and TRBJ1-1; no definite D call. From germline, CDR1 is MNHEY and CDR2 SVGAGI. CDR3 length: 13 residues. Trimming removed 0 bases at V and 0 bases at J, with 2 bases between. The CDR3 loop is CASSYSVNTEAFF. The CDR3 DNA sequence: TGTGCCAGCAGTTACTCGGTGAACACTGAAGCTTTCTTT.

This chain uses TRBV30 with TRBJ2-1, with a weak D call TRBD2 (5 bases). This CDR3 has 15 amino acids. The V end was cut by 2 bases, the J end by 2 bases, with 13 bases between. Germline V gene data show CDR1 as GTSNPN and CDR2 as SVGIG (reference sequence). The CDR3 sequence: CAWSRRGGTYNEQFF. The DNA for the CDR3 is TGTGCCTGGAGTCGTCGGGGTGGCACCTACAATGAGCAGTTCTTC.

V is TRBV10-1 and J is TRBJ1-2; D unresolved. The CDR3 totals 13 residues. The germline V and J ends were trimmed by 0 bases and 6 bases, with 8 bases remaining between them. The V gene's germline CDR1 is WNHNN and CDR2 SYGVQD (reference sequence). The CDR3 sequence: CASSESGRDGYTF. The DNA for the CDR3 is TGCGCCAGCAGTGAGTCTGGAAGGGATGGCTACACCTTC.

J is TRBJ2-7 and V is TRBV28; maybe TRBD1 (5 bases). The CDR3 has 12 residues. CDR1 MDHEN and CDR2 SYDVKM come from the germline V gene. Trimming removed 6 bases at V and 7 bases at J, with 13 bases between. The chain's CDR3 is CASSPLGVEQYF. The DNA for the CDR3 is TGTGCCAGCAGCCCTCTAGGGGTGGAGCAGTACTTC.

This chain links TRBV5-1 with TRBJ1-1, with unresolved D. V was shortened by 3 bases and J by 3 bases, with 9 bases between the two germline ends. Per germline, CDR1 SGHRS and CDR2 YFSETQ. This CDR3 is 13 amino acids long. The CDR3 sequence: CASSSNRDTEAFF. In DNA form, the CDR3 reads TGCGCCAGCAGCTCGAACCGGGACACTGAAGCTTTCTTT.

The CDR3 DNA follows: TGTGCCAGTAGTCGGGCGGGAGGGGGATACAATGAGCAGTTCTTC. Encoded protein: CASSRAGGGYNEQFF. This chain connects TRBV19 to TRBJ2-1; 9 bases map to TRBD2. In germline, CDR1 is LNHDA, CDR2 SQIVND (reference sequence). The V and J ends lost 5 bases and 4 bases, in that order; junction bases with no gene match: 6. This CDR3 has 15 amino acids.

V is TRBV5-1 and J is TRBJ2-3; D might be TRBD1 (5 bases). The germline gives CDR1 SGHRS, CDR2 YFSETQ. This CDR3 is 14 amino acids long. V was clipped by 3 bases and J by 2 bases, with 10 bases between them. The CDR3 coding sequence is TGCGCCAGCAGCTCGCAGACAGTCACAGATACGCAGTATTTT. It encodes CASSSQTVTDTQYF.

The V and J genes are TRBV7-9 and TRBJ2-2; D is ambiguous. Trimming cost V 11 bases and J 0 bases, with 13 bases left between them. CDR1 and CDR2 from the germline V gene are SEHNR and FQNEAQ (reference sequence). The CDR3 covers 14 residues. CDR3 protein: CARQAPSNTGELFF. Written as DNA, the CDR3 is TGTGCCCGGCAGGCGCCCTCGAACACCGGGGAGCTGTTTTTT.

The chain combines TRBV5-8 with TRBJ2-7; D gene unclear. There are 14 residues in the CDR3. Germline CDR1 and CDR2: SGHTS and YDEGEE. V was pared by 5 bases and J by 3 bases, with 15 bases between. The chain's CDR3 is CASRRLVAYYEQYF. The CDR3, as DNA: TGTGCCAGCAGGCGCTTGGTAGCCTACTACGAGCAGTACTTC.

This clone was counted a single time. The chain couples TRBV10-1 to TRBJ2-7, with D maybe TRBD2 (5 bases). This CDR3 is built from 14 residues. V was trimmed by 1 base and J by 4 bases, leaving 11 bases between them. Germline lookup yields CDR1 WNHNN and CDR2 SYGVQD (reference sequence). The CDR3 coding sequence is TGCGCCAGCAGTGAGTTAAGCGGCGCTTACGAGCAGTACTTC. It specifies CASSELSGAYEQYF.

This clone has only one observation. This rearrangement joins TRBV27 to TRBJ2-7, with TRBD1 matching over 8 bases. The CDR3 sequence is 14 residues long. CDR1 is MNHEY and CDR2 is SMNVEV in the germline V gene (reference sequence). Trimming took 7 bases from V and 6 from J; bases not matched to a gene: 11. Here the CDR3 reads CASNQDRGRGEQYF. DNA for the CDR3: TGTGCCAGCAACCAAGACAGGGGTCGAGGCGAGCAGTACTTC.

V and J are TRBV19 and TRBJ2-3, with a weak D call TRBD1 (6 bases). The length of the CDR3 is 16 residues. Germline values: CDR1 LNHDA, CDR2 SQIVND (reference sequence). Trimming left V 3 bases short and J 7 bases short, with 20 bases between. The CDR3 region is CASSIKDSWGSHTQYF. The CDR3 DNA sequence: TGTGCCAGTAGTATCAAGGACAGTTGGGGGTCACATACGCAGTATTTT.